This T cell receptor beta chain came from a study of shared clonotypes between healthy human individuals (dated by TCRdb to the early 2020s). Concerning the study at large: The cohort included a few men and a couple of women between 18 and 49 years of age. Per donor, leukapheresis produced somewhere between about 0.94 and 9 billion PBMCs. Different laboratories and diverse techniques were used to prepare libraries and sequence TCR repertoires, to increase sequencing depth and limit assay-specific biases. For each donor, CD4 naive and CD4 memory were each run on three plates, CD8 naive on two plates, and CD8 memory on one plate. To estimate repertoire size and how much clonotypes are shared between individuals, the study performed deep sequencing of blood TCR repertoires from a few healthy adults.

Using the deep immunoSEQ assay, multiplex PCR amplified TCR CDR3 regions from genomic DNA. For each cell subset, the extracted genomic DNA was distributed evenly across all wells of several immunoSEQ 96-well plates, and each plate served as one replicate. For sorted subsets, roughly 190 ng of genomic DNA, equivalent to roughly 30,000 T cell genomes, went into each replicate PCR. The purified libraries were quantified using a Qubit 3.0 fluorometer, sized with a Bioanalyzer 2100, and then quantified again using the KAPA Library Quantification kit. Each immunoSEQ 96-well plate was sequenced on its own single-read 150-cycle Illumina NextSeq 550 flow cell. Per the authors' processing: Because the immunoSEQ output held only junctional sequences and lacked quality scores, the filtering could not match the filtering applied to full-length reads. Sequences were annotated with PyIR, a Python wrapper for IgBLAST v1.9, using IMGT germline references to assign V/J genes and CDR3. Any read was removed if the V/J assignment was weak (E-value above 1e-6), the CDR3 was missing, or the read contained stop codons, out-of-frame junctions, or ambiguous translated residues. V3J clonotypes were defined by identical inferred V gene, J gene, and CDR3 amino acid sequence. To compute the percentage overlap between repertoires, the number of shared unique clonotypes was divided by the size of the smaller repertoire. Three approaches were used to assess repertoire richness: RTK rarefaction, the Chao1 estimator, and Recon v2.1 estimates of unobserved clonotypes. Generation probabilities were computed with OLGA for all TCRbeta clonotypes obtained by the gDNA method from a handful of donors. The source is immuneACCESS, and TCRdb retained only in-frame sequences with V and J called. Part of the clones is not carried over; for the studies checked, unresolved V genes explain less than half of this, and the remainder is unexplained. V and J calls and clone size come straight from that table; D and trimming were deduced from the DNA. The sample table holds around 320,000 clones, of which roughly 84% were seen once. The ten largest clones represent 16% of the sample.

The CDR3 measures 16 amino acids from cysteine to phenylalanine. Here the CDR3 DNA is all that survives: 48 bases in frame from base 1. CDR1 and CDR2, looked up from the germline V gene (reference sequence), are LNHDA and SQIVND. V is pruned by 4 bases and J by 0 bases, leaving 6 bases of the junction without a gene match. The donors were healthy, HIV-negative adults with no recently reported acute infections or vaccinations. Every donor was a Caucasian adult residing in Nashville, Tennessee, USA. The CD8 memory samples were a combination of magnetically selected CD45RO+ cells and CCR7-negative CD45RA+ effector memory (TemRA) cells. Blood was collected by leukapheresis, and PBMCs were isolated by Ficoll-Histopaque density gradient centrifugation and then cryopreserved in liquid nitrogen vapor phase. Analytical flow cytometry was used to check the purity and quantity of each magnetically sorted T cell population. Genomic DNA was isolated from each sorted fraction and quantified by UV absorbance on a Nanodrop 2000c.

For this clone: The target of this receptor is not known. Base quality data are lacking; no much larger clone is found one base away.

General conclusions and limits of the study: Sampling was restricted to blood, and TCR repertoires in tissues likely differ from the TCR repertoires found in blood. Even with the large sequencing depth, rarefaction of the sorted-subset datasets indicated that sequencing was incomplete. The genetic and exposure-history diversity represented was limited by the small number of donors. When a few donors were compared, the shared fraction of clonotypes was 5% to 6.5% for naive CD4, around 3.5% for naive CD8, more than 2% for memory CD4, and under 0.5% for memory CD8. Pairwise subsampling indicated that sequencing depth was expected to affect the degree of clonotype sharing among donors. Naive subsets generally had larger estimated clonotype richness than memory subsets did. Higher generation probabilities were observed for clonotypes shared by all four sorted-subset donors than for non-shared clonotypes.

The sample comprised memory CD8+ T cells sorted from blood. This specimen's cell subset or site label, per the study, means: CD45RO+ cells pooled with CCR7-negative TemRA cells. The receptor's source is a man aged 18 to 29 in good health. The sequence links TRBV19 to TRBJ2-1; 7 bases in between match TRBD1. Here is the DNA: TGTGCCAGTAGTAAGCAGGGGGTCAGCTCCTACAATGAGCAGTTCTTC. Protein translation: CASSKQGVSSYNEQFF.